The 7 T cell receptor beta chains presented below share a single source sample, sequenced in a study of blood T cell repertoires in COVID-19 (dated by TCRdb to 2018 to 2020). Library generation was performed with the immunoSEQ multiplex PCR assay. TCRdb obtained this table from immuneACCESS and retained in-frame rearrangements with V and J assigned. These tables miss some clones; where compared with another copy, unresolved V genes account for less than half of the shortfall, and the remainder is unexplained. In all, the sample holds 240,000 or so clones, and about 81% of those were seen once. The ten largest clones represent roughly 12% of the sample. The sequenced sample was peripheral blood. Every receptor here comes from an older woman with active or convalescent COVID-19.

The genes are TRBV11-2 and TRBJ1-6, with D unclear. CDR1 is SGHAT, CDR2 FQNNGV, per germline. The CDR3 runs 17 residues. Trimming shortened V by 1 base and J by 4 bases, and 14 bases separated the two germline ends. CDR3 sequence reads: CASSLVQAYEYNSPLHF. The CDR3 bases are TGTGCCAGCAGCTTAGTCCAGGCCTATGAGTATAATTCACCCCTCCACTTT.

The chain couples TRBV6-2 or TRBV6-3 to TRBJ1-6; D is ambiguous. CDR3 length: 15 residues. Germline V gene sequence: CDR1 MNHEY, CDR2 SVGEGT. Trimming took 6 bases from V and 3 from J, leaving 12 bases between them. The CDR3 nucleotides are TGTGCCAGCAGCTTCGAGGGTGTCTATAATTCACCCCTCCACTTT. It encodes CASSFEGVYNSPLHF.

The chain uses TRBV4-1 and TRBJ2-3; 8 bases are a match to TRBD2. Germline V CDR1 and CDR2: MGHRA, YSYEKL. V lost 0 bases, J lost 11 bases, and 10 bases stayed unmatched. CDR3 length: 15 residues. CDR3 in DNA: TGCGCCAGCAGCCAAGATATGGCGGGGGGTCGTAGGCAGTATTTT. Amino acids: CASSQDMAGGRRQYF.

J is TRBJ1-1 and V is TRBV5-1; D is unresolved. In germline, CDR1 is SGHRS, CDR2 YFSETQ. The CDR3 consists of 14 residues. The ends were cut back, 2 bases at V and 0 bases at J, with 8 bases in the middle. In nucleotides, the CDR3 is TGCGCCAGCAGCTTAGAGTTCATGAACACTGAAGCTTTCTTT. This translates into CASSLEFMNTEAFF.

The V call is TRBV4-1, the J call TRBJ2-3, with 7 bases fitting TRBD1. V lost 2 bases, J lost 1 base, and 9 bases stayed unmatched. From germline, CDR1 is MGHRA and CDR2 YSYEKL. The CDR3 spans 17 residues. The CDR3 bases are TGCGCCAGCAGCCAACCTACAGGGGCGCGTGGCACAGATACGCAGTATTTT. Translating it yields CASSQPTGARGTDTQYF.

This clone was seen a single time. The chain couples TRBV27 to TRBJ2-7; D is perhaps TRBD1 (5 bases). Germline-derived CDR1 and CDR2 are MNHEY and SMNVEV (reference sequence). With 6 bases removed from V and 1 base from J, the gap between germline ends came to 10 bases. The CDR3 has 13 residues. This CDR3 reads CASRPQGSYEQYF. The CDR3 bases are TGTGCCAGCAGGCCGCAGGGTTCCTACGAGCAGTACTTC.

This clone has a handful of counts. The CDR3, as DNA: TGCGCCAGCAGTCAATCGGGGACTAGCGGGGGGACAGCCTACAATGAGCAGTTCTTC. This translates into CASSQSGTSGGTAYNEQFF. The chain joins TRBV23-1 to TRBJ2-1, with 15 bases lining up with TRBD2. TRBV23-1 is annotated as an ORF whose role is uncertain. V was clipped by 0 bases and J by 2 bases; unmatched bases: 5. This CDR3 spans 19 amino acids.